This TCR beta chain was identified in a study of T-cell memory formation after mild COVID-19. Study-wide findings and caveats: From day 15 to 85, contracting clones were balanced between CD4 and CD8, whereas later expanders leaned toward CD4+.

Amplification by 5'RACE using constant-segment primers produced TCR alpha and TCR beta cDNA libraries that carried sample barcodes and UMIs. TCRdb processed the 5' RACE reads anew with MiXCR; each CDR3 protein has one entry. The table records 200,000 to 250,000 distinct CDR3 sequences, 15% of them present only once. This clonotype showed up many times. Its antigen remains unknown. Germline CDR1 and CDR2: LGHDT and YNNKEL (reference sequence). The CDR3 consists of 14 residues. Deletions cut 1 base from V and 2 bases from J, with 9 bases between. The sequenced material came from PBMCs or a T cell subset sorted from them (not recorded which). The source of this sequence is an adult woman who had mild COVID-19 (a few samples of this study predate the infection). Cell type and time point are not known. The chain uses TRBV3-1 and TRBJ2-7, with D unresolved. This CDR3 reads CASSQGTATYEQYF. The CDR3 coding sequence is TGTGCCAGCAGCCAAGGAACGGCGACCTACGAGCAGTACTTC.